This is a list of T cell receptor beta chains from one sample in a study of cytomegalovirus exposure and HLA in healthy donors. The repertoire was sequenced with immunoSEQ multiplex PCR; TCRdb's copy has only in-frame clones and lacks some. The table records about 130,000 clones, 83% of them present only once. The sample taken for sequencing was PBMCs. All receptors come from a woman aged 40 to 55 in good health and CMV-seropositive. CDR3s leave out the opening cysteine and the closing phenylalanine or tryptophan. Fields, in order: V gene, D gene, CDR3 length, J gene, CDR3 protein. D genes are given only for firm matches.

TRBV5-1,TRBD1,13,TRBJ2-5,ASSVWGQGRETQY
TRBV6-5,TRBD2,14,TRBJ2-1,ASSYSSWGLNNEQF
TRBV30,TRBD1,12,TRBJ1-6,AWRIQGVETPLH
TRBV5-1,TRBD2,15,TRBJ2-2,ASSLTSGRAVSGELF
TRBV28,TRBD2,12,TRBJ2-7,ASSLSLAAYEQY
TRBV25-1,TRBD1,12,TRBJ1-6,ASSARDSNSPLH
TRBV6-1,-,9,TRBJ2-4,ASSEPNIQY
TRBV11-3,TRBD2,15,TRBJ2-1,ASSKAEGGRANNEQF
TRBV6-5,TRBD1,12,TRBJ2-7,ASTGQGPSYEQY
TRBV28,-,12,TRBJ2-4,ASGGGPAKNIQY
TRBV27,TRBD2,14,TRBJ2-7,ASSLLGREGSYEQY
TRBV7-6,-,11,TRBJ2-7,ASSPRSSYEQY
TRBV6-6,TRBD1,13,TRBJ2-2,ASSKTGGGTGELF
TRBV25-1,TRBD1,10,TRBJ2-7,ATTGGAYEQY
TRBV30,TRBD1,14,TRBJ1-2,AWTGGQGGLDYGYT
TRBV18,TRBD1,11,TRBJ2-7,ASSPGQGDEQY
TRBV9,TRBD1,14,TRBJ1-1,ASSVSGQDLNTEAF
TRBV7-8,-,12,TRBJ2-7,ASSLRLRHYEQY
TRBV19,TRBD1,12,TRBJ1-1,ASRTTGMNTEAF
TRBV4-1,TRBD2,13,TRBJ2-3,ASSQERELIDTQY
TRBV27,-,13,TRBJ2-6,ASSLSSSGANVLT
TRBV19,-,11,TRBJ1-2,ASSISGSAGYT
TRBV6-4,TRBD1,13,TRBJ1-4,ASSGTGGGNEKLF
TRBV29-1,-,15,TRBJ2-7,SVPHTDNRGGGYEQY
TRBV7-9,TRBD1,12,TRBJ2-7,ASGRGQGFSEQY
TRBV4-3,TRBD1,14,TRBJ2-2,ASSPSDRGNTGELF
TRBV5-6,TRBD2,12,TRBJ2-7,ASSGSGLASEQY
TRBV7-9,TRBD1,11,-,ASTHRGTYEQY
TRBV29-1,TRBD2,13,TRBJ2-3,SVRLAETSTDTQY
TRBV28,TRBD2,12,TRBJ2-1,ASSLIAGAHEQF
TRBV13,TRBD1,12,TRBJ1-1,ASSFQTGGTEAF
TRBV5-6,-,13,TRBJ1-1,ASSPWVSGSSEAF
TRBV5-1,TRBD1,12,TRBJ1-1,ASSLGQGAPEAF
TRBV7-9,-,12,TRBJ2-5,ASSSSGGRETQY
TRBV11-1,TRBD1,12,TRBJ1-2,ASAGTGDNYGYT
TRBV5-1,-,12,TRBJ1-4,ASSLGGVNEKLF
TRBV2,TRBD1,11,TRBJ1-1,ASSPPGTEDAF
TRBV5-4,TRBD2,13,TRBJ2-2,ASSFSSGNTGELF
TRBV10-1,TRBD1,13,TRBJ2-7,ASSEGTGVPYEQY
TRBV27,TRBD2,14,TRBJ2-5,ASRQGTSGREETQY
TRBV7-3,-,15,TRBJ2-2,ASSLTPLNGYSGELF
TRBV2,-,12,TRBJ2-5,ASSERGHQEAQY
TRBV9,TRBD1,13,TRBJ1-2,ASSVEGTGGDGYT
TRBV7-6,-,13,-,ASRPDGSGFYEQY
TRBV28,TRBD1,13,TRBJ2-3,ASSLGGQGTDTQY
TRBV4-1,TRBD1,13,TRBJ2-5,ASSRLTGGGETQY
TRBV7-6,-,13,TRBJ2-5,ASSPTRTGMETQY
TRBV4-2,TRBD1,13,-,ASSQDEGQPYEQY
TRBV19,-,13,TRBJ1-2,ASSMPGRANYGYT
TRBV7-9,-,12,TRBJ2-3,ASSLGGTPDTQY
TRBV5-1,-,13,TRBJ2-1,ASSLVSPLYNEQF
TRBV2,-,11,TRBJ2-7,ASKGDAEYEQY
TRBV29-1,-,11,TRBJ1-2,SVGQSSNYGYT
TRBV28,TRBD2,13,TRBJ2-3,ASSKRGKSTDTQY
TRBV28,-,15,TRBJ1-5,ASSLLAGGSSNQPQH
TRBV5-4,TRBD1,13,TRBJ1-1,ASSPTGSGGTEAF
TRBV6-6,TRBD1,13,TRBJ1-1,ASSPPTGGNTEAF
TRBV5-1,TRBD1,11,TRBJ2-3,ASSPPTGDTQY
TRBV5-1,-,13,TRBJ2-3,ASSLYGSGADTQY
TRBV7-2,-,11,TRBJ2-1,ASSLVGGNEQF